One sample yielded the 17 T cell receptor beta chains listed below, sequenced in a study of cytomegalovirus exposure and HLA in healthy donors. With 60 Vbeta and 13 Jbeta primers, the PCR was carried out. Sequencing was performed with immunoSEQ multiplex PCR; in TCRdb, only in-frame clones are kept and a portion is missing. Of roughly 69,000 clones listed, around 66% were seen once; the top ten hold around 13%. Sequencing was done on a sample of PBMCs. The origin of the receptors is a male donor in good health and CMV-seropositive.

The chain uses TRBV30 and TRBJ2-1; 7 bases are a match to TRBD1. CDR1 GTSNPN and CDR2 SVGIG come from the germline V gene (reference sequence). The J segment lost 3 bases and the V segment lost 2 bases, leaving 10 bases of the junction unmatched. CDR3 length: 16 amino acids. The DNA for the CDR3 is TGTGCCTGGAGTCGGGGTACAGGGGCCAACTACAATGAGCAGTTCTTC. Translated: CAWSRGTGANYNEQFF.

V is TRBV11-2 and J is TRBJ1-5; TRBD1 agrees at 7 bases. This CDR3 is built from 16 residues. V trimming: 5 bases; J trimming: 3 bases; junction bases outside the gene matches: 10. CDR1 is SGHAT and CDR2 is FQNNGV in the germline V gene. The CDR3 nucleotides are TGTGCCAGCAGCATCTCCGGGACAGAGATCAATCAGCCCCAGCATTTT. This sequence encodes CASSISGTEINQPQHF.

The CDR3 region has the DNA TGTGCTAGTGGTTTGACTCCATCAGCCGGGACAGGAACTGAAGCTTTCTTT. This codes for CASGLTPSAGTGTEAFF. The chain joins TRBV12-5 to TRBJ1-1, with 8 bases that match TRBD1. Germline-derived CDR1 and CDR2 are LGHNT and FRNRAP. The ends lost 2 bases at V and 5 bases at J; junction bases unmatched: 13. This CDR3 is built from 17 residues.

The V and J genes are TRBV5-1 and TRBJ2-6; D not certain. Germline V gene data show CDR1 as SGHRS and CDR2 as YFSETQ. V shed 4 bases and J shed 3 bases, with 11 bases lying between them. The length of the CDR3 is 15 residues. The CDR3: CASSTGGSGANVLTF. The CDR3 DNA sequence: TGCGCCAGCAGCACGGGTGGTAGTGGGGCCAACGTCCTGACTTTC. The variable domain in full, with the rest retrieved from reference TRBV5-1 and TRBJ2-6, is KAGVTQTPRYLIKTRGQQVTLSCSPISGHRSVSWYQQTPGQGLQFLFEYFSETQRNKGNFPGRFSGRQFSNSRSEMNVSTLELGDSALYLCASSTGGSGANVLTFGAGSRLTVL.

In this sample, this clone turned up once. The CDR3 here is CASSPYRATYEQYF. The CDR3 nucleotides are TGTGCCAGCAGCCCTTACAGGGCGACCTACGAGCAGTACTTC. The rearrangement joins TRBV7-2 to TRBJ2-7; D perhaps matches TRBD1 (6 bases). Per germline, CDR1 SGHTA and CDR2 FQGNSA. The CDR3 is made up of 14 amino acids. V dropped 5 bases and J dropped 2 bases, with 13 bases sitting between them.

This clone has more than one count but fewer than ten. V and J are TRBV15 and TRBJ1-5, with D unresolved. This CDR3 region has 18 residues. Germline lookup yields CDR1 LNHNV and CDR2 YYDKDF (reference sequence). V gave up 1 base and J gave up 7 bases, with 23 bases separating them. CDR3: CATSRVVGLRASGQPQHF. CDR3 nucleotide sequence: TGTGCCACCAGCAGAGTGGTAGGGTTGAGGGCGTCCGGCCAGCCCCAGCATTTT.

The genes are TRBV27 and TRBJ1-2; 8 bases align to TRBD1. Germline trimming cut 5 bases from V and 4 bases from J; bases unmatched to any gene: 6. The CDR3 covers 14 residues. In germline, CDR1 is MNHEY, CDR2 SMNVEV (reference sequence). CDR3 nucleotides: TGTGCCAGCAGTCAGGGGGCGCGAAGCTATGGCTACACCTTC. Amino acids: CASSQGARSYGYTF.

The chain has TRBV6-1 and TRBJ2-7, with 9 bases aligning to TRBD1. The V gene end was trimmed by 6 bases and the J gene end by 2 bases; junction bases not matched to a gene: 8. Per the germline V gene, CDR1 is MNHNS and CDR2 is SASEGT. The CDR3 runs 15 residues. The CDR3 sequence is CASRGGQGPTYEQYF. For the CDR3, the DNA is TGTGCCAGCAGAGGAGGACAGGGGCCTACCTACGAGCAGTACTTC.

The chain uses TRBV7-3 and TRBJ2-5; D is possibly TRBD2 (5 bases). The CDR3 spans 16 residues. Trimming took 1 base from V and 5 from J, leaving 17 bases between them. Germline CDR1 reads SGHTA; CDR2 reads FQGTGA. CDR3 loop: CASSLKGRVSGETQYF. In nucleotides, the CDR3 is TGTGCCAGCAGCTTAAAAGGGCGGGTCTCTGGGGAGACCCAGTACTTC.

The rearrangement links TRBV13 to TRBJ1-5, with a possible D match to TRBD1 (5 bases). Trimming cost V 5 bases and J 6 bases, with 11 bases left between them. CDR3 length: 13 amino acids. CDR1 PRHDT and CDR2 FYEKMQ come from the germline V gene (reference sequence). The CDR3 spells CASSVRVAQPQHF. The CDR3 DNA sequence: TGTGCCAGCAGCGTCAGGGTGGCTCAGCCCCAGCATTTT.

V and J are TRBV5-1 and TRBJ1-1; 7 nucleotides agree with TRBD1. This CDR3 is built from 15 residues. The V and J ends lost 2 bases and 0 bases, in that order; junction bases with no gene match: 4. CDR1 and CDR2 from the germline V gene are SGHRS and YFSETQ. This chain's CDR3 is CASSFRQGLNTEAFF. The CDR3 DNA reads as TGCGCCAGCAGCTTTCGACAGGGATTGAACACTGAAGCTTTCTTT. The full variable domain, its missing parts supplied by reference TRBV5-1 and TRBJ1-1, is KAGVTQTPRYLIKTRGQQVTLSCSPISGHRSVSWYQQTPGQGLQFLFEYFSETQRNKGNFPGRFSGRQFSNSRSEMNVSTLELGDSALYLCASSFRQGLNTEAFFGQGTRLTVV.

The rearrangement joins TRBV5-4 to TRBJ2-1; 9 bases match TRBD2. V trimming: 5 bases; J trimming: 0 bases; junction bases outside the gene matches: 6. Germline CDR1 and CDR2: SGHNT and YYREEE (reference sequence). The CDR3 sequence is 16 residues long. CDR3 region: CASSYHSGSSYNEQFF. DNA of the CDR3: TGTGCCAGCAGTTACCATAGCGGGAGCTCCTACAATGAGCAGTTCTTC.

This chain links TRBV6-5 with TRBJ1-3; 7 bases line up with TRBD1. This CDR3 comprises 14 residues. Trimming removed 5 bases from V and 4 bases from J; junction bases left unmatched: 5. CDR1 is MNHEY and CDR2 is SVGAGI in the germline V gene. The CDR3 here is CASSTGVSGNTIYF. The CDR3 DNA sequence: TGTGCCAGCAGTACAGGGGTATCCGGAAACACCATATATTTT.

The V call is TRBV29-1, the J call TRBJ1-4, with D maybe TRBD1 (5 bases). Germline V gene lookup returns CDR1 SQVTM and CDR2 ANQGSEA. The CDR3 sequence is 13 residues long. The V end was cut by 1 base, the J end by 3 bases, with 6 bases between. This chain's CDR3 is CSVEGTSNEKLFF. The CDR3 DNA follows: TGCAGCGTTGAAGGGACATCTAATGAAAAACTGTTTTTT.

This chain uses TRBV7-9 with TRBJ2-5, with 8 bases that match TRBD1. V dropped 0 bases and J dropped 11; count of bases not matched to a gene: 8. CDR3 length equals 14 residues. Germline V CDR1 and CDR2: SEHNR, FQNEAQ (reference sequence). The CDR3 loop is CASSLAAGGWEQYF. The CDR3, as DNA: TGTGCCAGCAGCTTAGCGGCAGGGGGCTGGGAGCAGTACTTC.

The J gene is TRBJ2-7, the V gene TRBV4-1, with TRBD2 matching over 8 bases. The trim removed 0 bases at V and 2 bases at J, leaving 3 bases unmatched. This CDR3 spans 15 amino acids. Looked up from germline, CDR1 is MGHRA and CDR2 is YSYEKL. The DNA of the CDR3 is TGCGCCAGCAGCCAAGATCACGGGAGGGCCTACGAGCAGTACTTC. It translates to CASSQDHGRAYEQYF.

The chain is built from TRBV7-9 and TRBJ1-1, with 8 bases aligning to TRBD1. With 1 base clipped from V and 5 bases from J, the junction kept 3 bases outside the gene matches. The CDR3 totals 14 residues. Germline V gives CDR1 SEHNR, CDR2 FQNEAQ (reference sequence). DNA for the CDR3: TGTGCCAGCAGCTTAGTACAGGGGGGGACTGAAGCTTTCTTT. Translation gives CASSLVQGGTEAFF.